Listed below are T cell receptor beta chains from one sample, sequenced in a study of naive and memory T cell subsets. TCRdb passed the UMI-ligation and nested PCR reads through MiXCR, listing each CDR3 protein once. The repertoire includes 150,000 or so distinct CDR3 sequences, roughly 22% of them detected once, and 0.09% to 0.13% sits in the top ten. Sequenced input: naive CD4+ T cells from blood. Receptor source: a human donor in good health. Each CDR3 is given with its conserved first and last residue. A D gene is named only where the DNA matches it firmly. Not all rows give a size; the values are once, few, many and, for expanded clones, a class.

v_call	clone_size	d_call	j_call	cdr3_nt	cdr3_aa
TRBV9	few	TRBD2	TRBJ2-1	TGTGCCAGCAGCGGGGGGGAGCGGGAGGGCCGCTACAATGAGCAGTTCTTC	CASSGGEREGRYNEQFF
TRBV11-2	NA	TRBD2	TRBJ2-1	TGTGCCAGCAGCTTAAGGCTAGCGGGAGACTACAATGAGCAGTTCTTC	CASSLRLAGDYNEQFF
TRBV11-2	NA	NA	TRBJ2-7	TGTGCCAGCAGCTTAGTTGGGAGCTCCTACGAGCAGTACTTC	CASSLVGSSYEQYF
TRBV7-2	NA	NA	TRBJ2-4	TGTGCCAGCAGCTTAGAGAGCGGCTCTCCCAACATTCAGTACTTC	CASSLESGSPNIQYF
TRBV12-3/TRBV12-4	NA	NA	TRBJ1-3	TGTGCCAGCAGCTCCACAGGGATGGGAAACACCATATATTTT	CASSSTGMGNTIYF
TRBV6-5	NA	TRBD1	TRBJ2-7	TGTGCCAGCAGCCCGGGGGACAGGGGGGCGACCTACGAGCAGTACTTC	CASSPGDRGATYEQYF
TRBV2	few	TRBD1	TRBJ2-1	TGTGCCAGCAGAACCCAGGGGGCTTTAGGCGGCCCCTCCTACAATGAGCAGTTCTTC	CASRTQGALGGPSYNEQFF
TRBV7-7	many	TRBD2	TRBJ2-1	TGTGCTAGCAGCTTAGGAAGTTTAGCGGGAGTATCGGGTGAGCAGTTCTTC	CASSLGSLAGVSGEQFF
TRBV28	many	NA	TRBJ2-1	TGTGCCAGCAGCCTAAGGTTTTCCAATGAGCAGTTCTTC	CASSLRFSNEQFF
TRBV29-1	NA	NA	TRBJ2-3	TGCAGCGTTTCTGCCAGCACAGATACGCAGTATTTT	CSVSASTDTQYF
TRBV7-9	few	TRBD1	TRBJ1-1	TGTGCCAGCAGCCGGACAGGGGTGAGCACTGAAGCTTTCTTT	CASSRTGVSTEAFF
TRBV15	NA	NA	TRBJ2-1	TGTGCCACCTCCTTTGGGTACAATGAGCAGTTCTTC	CATSFGYNEQFF
TRBV9	few	NA	TRBJ1-1	TGTGCCAGCAGCGTTTTGGTATCGGGGGGCACTGAAGCTTTCTTT	CASSVLVSGGTEAFF
TRBV30	NA	NA	TRBJ1-3	TGTGCCTGGAGTGTAGTGTCCAGGGTGGACACCATATATTTT	CAWSVVSRVDTIYF